The rows below give T cell receptor beta chains drawn from one sample of a study of blood T cell repertoires in COVID-19. Clones were sequenced by immunoSEQ multiplex PCR, and TCRdb holds only the in-frame ones, with some missing. The data hold under 300,000 clones, with about 83% observed a single time. Sequencing used peripheral blood. These TCRs come from a man at least 80 years old with acute or convalescent COVID-19. Each CDR3 is given with its conserved first and last residue. Clone size is shown for a subset of rows, as once, few, many or a class of expanded clone.

clone_size: .
j_call: TRBJ2-7
v_call: TRBV4-1
cdr3_aa: CASSHLPTGTAYEQYF

clone_size: .
j_call: TRBJ2-4
v_call: TRBV6-1
cdr3_aa: CASSEAEAGGAKNIQYF

clone_size: once
j_call: TRBJ2-1
v_call: TRBV3-1/TRBV3-2
cdr3_aa: CASSQPGQGFREQFF

clone_size: .
j_call: TRBJ2-7
v_call: TRBV19
cdr3_aa: CASSMGRGYEQYF

clone_size: .
j_call: TRBJ2-7
v_call: TRBV7-2
cdr3_aa: CASSLVGAGTASF

clone_size: .
j_call: TRBJ1-2
v_call: TRBV6-1
cdr3_aa: CASSEGVNYGYTF

clone_size: .
j_call: TRBJ2-3
v_call: TRBV5-5
cdr3_aa: CASSLAPTSEGTQYF

clone_size: once
j_call: TRBJ2-1
v_call: TRBV3-1/TRBV3-2
cdr3_aa: CASSLQGSPREQFF

clone_size: few
j_call: TRBJ2-1
v_call: TRBV2
cdr3_aa: CASKHRDSSANEQFF

clone_size: .
j_call: TRBJ1-2
v_call: TRBV29-1
cdr3_aa: CSGGLIPYGYTF

clone_size: once
j_call: TRBJ2-7
v_call: TRBV5-1
cdr3_aa: CASSFAGGTYEQYF

clone_size: .
j_call: TRBJ1-1
v_call: TRBV28
cdr3_aa: CASRQGVLNTEAFF

clone_size: few
j_call: TRBJ1-1
v_call: TRBV6-5
cdr3_aa: CASRGQGAGDTEAFF

clone_size: .
j_call: TRBJ1-1
v_call: TRBV19
cdr3_aa: CASRRNTVTDNTEAFF

clone_size: .
j_call: TRBJ1-3
v_call: TRBV19
cdr3_aa: CASRKVGGAGNTIYF

clone_size: .
j_call: TRBJ2-3
v_call: TRBV7-2
cdr3_aa: CASSLAGRTHDTQYF

clone_size: .
j_call: TRBJ2-1
v_call: TRBV29-1
cdr3_aa: CSVEQASNEQFF

clone_size: .
j_call: TRBJ2-7
v_call: TRBV5-4
cdr3_aa: CASSSQTGSHEQYF

clone_size: few
j_call: TRBJ2-6
v_call: TRBV6-2/TRBV6-3
cdr3_aa: CASSPAGGQGANVLTF

clone_size: once
j_call: TRBJ2-2
v_call: TRBV2
cdr3_aa: CASRRDRDNTGELFF

clone_size: once
j_call: TRBJ2-2
v_call: TRBV11-2
cdr3_aa: CASRWDLNTGELFF

clone_size: .
j_call: TRBJ2-4
v_call: TRBV15
cdr3_aa: CATSKTGPLAKNIQYF

clone_size: .
j_call: TRBJ2-5
v_call: TRBV19
cdr3_aa: CASRLQGAETQYF

clone_size: .
j_call: TRBJ1-1
v_call: TRBV7-8
cdr3_aa: CASSFNRGNTEAFF

clone_size: .
j_call: TRBJ2-5
v_call: TRBV6-2/TRBV6-3
cdr3_aa: CASSRPTGQETQYF

clone_size: .
j_call: TRBJ2-7
v_call: TRBV5-1
cdr3_aa: CASSLTGAGEQYF

clone_size: .
j_call: TRBJ2-3
v_call: TRBV5-6
cdr3_aa: CASSRLRGVSTDTQYF

clone_size: .
j_call: TRBJ1-2
v_call: TRBV28
cdr3_aa: CASTRGAGGHYGYTF

clone_size: .
j_call: TRBJ1-2
v_call: TRBV7-2
cdr3_aa: CASSLASGANYGYTF

clone_size: .
j_call: TRBJ2-1
v_call: TRBV2
cdr3_aa: CASSEAMGQKLYHEQFF

clone_size: .
j_call: TRBJ1-5
v_call: TRBV19
cdr3_aa: CASSRTGTDQPQHF

clone_size: .
j_call: TRBJ2-3
v_call: TRBV5-1
cdr3_aa: CASSFRVGTDTQYF

clone_size: .
j_call: TRBJ2-1
v_call: TRBV5-1
cdr3_aa: CASSLGVAGVDEQFF

clone_size: .
j_call: TRBJ1-2
v_call: TRBV2
cdr3_aa: CASSGLDRGYGYTF

clone_size: .
j_call: TRBJ1-3
v_call: TRBV7-8
cdr3_aa: CASSPGGVGNTIYF

clone_size: .
j_call: TRBJ2-7
v_call: TRBV5-1
cdr3_aa: CASSSTGGGTYEQYF

clone_size: .
j_call: TRBJ1-1
v_call: TRBV9
cdr3_aa: CASGSTQGSNTEAFF

clone_size: .
j_call: TRBJ2-6
v_call: TRBV4-1
cdr3_aa: CASSQEGGQGSSGANVLTF

clone_size: .
j_call: TRBJ2-2
v_call: TRBV5-1
cdr3_aa: CASSRGRETGELFF